The T cell receptor (beta chain) under discussion was sequenced for a study of molecular identifiers for immune sequencing clone quantification. The CDR3 consists of 19 residues. V lost 0 bases, J lost 2 bases, and 9 bases stayed unmatched. Germline loops: CDR1 LNHNV, CDR2 YYDKDF (reference sequence). Via MiXCR, TCRdb re-called the PCR reads, giving one row per CDR3 protein. The sample holds roughly 630,000 distinct CDR3 sequences; approximately 24% are singletons and the top ten take roughly 0.83%. Sequencing was performed on naive CD8+ T cells from blood, with Jurkat cell RNA spiked in. Subset described: FACS-sorted CD8+CD4-CCR7+CD45RA+ naive T cells. The chain joins TRBV15 to TRBJ1-3; TRBD1 agrees at 11 bases. This receptor was identified in a human donor in good health. Some libraries in this study had Jurkat cell RNA spiked in. CDR3 coding DNA: TGTGCCACCAGCAGAGAGCCGGGACAGGGGGGTATAGCTGGAAACACCATATATTTT. Encoded protein: CATSREPGQGGIAGNTIYF.